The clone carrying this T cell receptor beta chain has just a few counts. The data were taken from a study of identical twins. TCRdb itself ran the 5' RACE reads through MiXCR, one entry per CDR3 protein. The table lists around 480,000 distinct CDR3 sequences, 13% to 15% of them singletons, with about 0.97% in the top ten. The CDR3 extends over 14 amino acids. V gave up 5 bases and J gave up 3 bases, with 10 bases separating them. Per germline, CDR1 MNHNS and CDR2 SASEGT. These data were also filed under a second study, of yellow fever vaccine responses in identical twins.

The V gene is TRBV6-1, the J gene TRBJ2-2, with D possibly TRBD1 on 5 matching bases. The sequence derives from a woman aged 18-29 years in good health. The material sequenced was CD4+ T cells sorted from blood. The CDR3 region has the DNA TGTGCCAGCAGTCTGAAGGGGTACACCGGGGAGCTGTTTTTT. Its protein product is CASSLKGYTGELFF.